The 24 T cell receptor beta chains presented below share a single source sample, sequenced in a study of T cell responses to AZD1222 COVID-19 vaccine. Here immunoSEQ multiplex PCR was the method, and the copy in TCRdb shows in-frame clones only, minus some. This table has fewer than 130,000 clones, about 90% appearing once. The sequencing used peripheral blood, collected 28 days after the second AZD1222 dose. Source of these receptors: an adult who received the AZD1222 COVID-19 vaccine.

The chain couples TRBV9 to TRBJ1-1; D is undetermined. CDR1 is SGDLS, CDR2 YYNGEE, per germline. V was cut by 0 bases and J by 1 base, with 4 bases left in between. This CDR3 has 13 amino acids. For the CDR3, the DNA is TGTGCCAGCAGCGTAGGGGCGAACACTGAAGCTTTCTTT. Translated, it gives CASSVGANTEAFF.

The chain carries TRBV2 and TRBJ1-5, with D perhaps TRBD1 (6 bases). The ends were cut back, 3 bases at V and 1 base at J, with 25 bases in the middle. The CDR3 sequence is 20 residues long. Germline V lookup: CDR1 SNHLY, CDR2 FYNNEI. CDR3 loop: CASSDMKGLDSRVSNQPQHF. The CDR3 DNA reads TGTGCCAGCAGTGATATGAAGGGGCTGGACAGCCGAGTAAGCAATCAGCCCCAGCATTTT.

Written as DNA, the CDR3 is TGTGCCAGCAGTCCCTCTACCGTCCCCGTCGGGGCCCAGTACTTC. Its translation is CASSPSTVPVGAQYF. The V call is TRBV6-5, the J call TRBJ2-5, with D perhaps TRBD2 (5 bases). The CDR3 contains 15 residues. Germline loops: CDR1 MNHEY, CDR2 SVGAGI. Trimming cost V 5 bases and J 9 bases, with 22 bases left between them.

This rearrangement joins TRBV19 to TRBJ1-3; TRBD1 is a possible D gene (6 bases). The V gene lost 6 bases and the J gene lost 4 bases, with 22 bases spanning the gap. Germline V gives CDR1 LNHDA, CDR2 SQIVND (reference sequence). CDR3 length: 17 residues. The CDR3 DNA is TGTGCCAGTAGACTACAGGGTCCGACTGCGAAAGGAAACACCATATATTTT. This encodes CASRLQGPTAKGNTIYF.

This clone appeared once. The rearrangement links TRBV28 to TRBJ1-5; D call uncertain. Per the germline V gene, CDR1 is MDHEN and CDR2 is SYDVKM. Trimming left V 4 bases short and J 7 bases short, with 11 bases between. This CDR3 has 13 residues. CDR3 in amino acids: CASSSTLRQPQHF. CDR3 nucleotides: TGTGCCAGCAGTTCAACACTCCGACAGCCCCAGCATTTT.

This sequence joins TRBV5-1 and TRBJ2-1; D is possibly TRBD1 (5 bases). V was pared by 0 bases and J by 8 bases, with 15 bases between. CDR1 and CDR2 (germline): SGHRS, YFSETQ. This CDR3 has 15 residues. The CDR3 loop reads CASSLGQPTSDEQFF. The CDR3 bases are TGCGCCAGCAGCTTGGGACAGCCGACCTCGGATGAGCAGTTCTTC.

CDR3 region: CASNRDTDTQYF. For the CDR3, the DNA is TGTGCCAGCAACCGGGACACAGATACGCAGTATTTT. The chain combines TRBV5-6 with TRBJ2-3, with D perhaps matching TRBD2 (5 bases). The germline CDR1 and CDR2 sequences are SGHDT and YYEEEE. Trimming removed 6 bases from V and 2 bases from J, with 7 bases in between. The CDR3 covers 12 residues.

The chain uses TRBV5-1 and TRBJ2-7; D perhaps matches TRBD1 (6 bases). Trimming pared 4 bases from V and 4 bases from J, leaving 18 bases between. The germline gives CDR1 SGHRS, CDR2 YFSETQ. The CDR3 is made up of 15 amino acids. The DNA for the CDR3 is TGCGCCAGCAGCGATCCACAGGGTTTCGGGTACGAGCAGTACTTC. Its protein product is CASSDPQGFGYEQYF.

The chain recombines TRBV12-3 or TRBV12-4 with TRBJ2-3; no definite D call. This CDR3 has 12 residues. V was trimmed by 6 bases and J by 5 bases, leaving 9 bases between them. The CDR3 DNA reads TGTGCCAGCAGCCCGACCGGAGATACGCAGTATTTT. Its translation: CASSPTGDTQYF.

V gene TRBV6-5 combines with J gene TRBJ1-2, with 7 bases aligning to TRBD1. V trimming: 7 bases; J trimming: 5 bases; junction bases outside the gene matches: 13. Germline V gene lookup returns CDR1 MNHEY and CDR2 SVGAGI. The CDR3 has 15 residues. For the CDR3, the DNA is TGTGCCAGCATCCAAAGGGGGGGACAGACTTATGGCTACACCTTC. This translates into CASIQRGGQTYGYTF.

This sequence joins TRBV28 and TRBJ1-1, with D perhaps matching TRBD1 (6 bases). The V end lost 1 base, the J end lost 5 bases, and 11 bases lay between the germline ends. The CDR3 runs to 14 residues. Germline V gives CDR1 MDHEN, CDR2 SYDVKM. CDR3 sequence (DNA): TGTGCCAGCAGTTTATCAGGGGCCGGGACTGAAGCTTTCTTT. Residues: CASSLSGAGTEAFF. Together with reference TRBV28 and TRBJ1-1, the CDR3 gives the full variable domain: DVKVTQSSRYLVKRTGEKVFLECVQDMDHENMFWYRQDPGLGLRLIYFSYDVKMKEKGDIPEGYSVSREKKERFSLILESASTNQTSMYLCASSLSGAGTEAFFGQGTRLTVV.

This clone turned up a few times. The V call is TRBV30, the J call TRBJ1-2; 7 bases match TRBD1. The germline CDR1 and CDR2 sequences are GTSNPN and SVGIG (reference sequence). After removal of 7 bases from V and 2 bases from J, the junction contained 7 bases not matched to a gene. The CDR3 is made up of 13 amino acids. The DNA of the CDR3 is TGTGCCTCACTGACAGGGCAGAACTATGGCTACACCTTC. This sequence encodes CASLTGQNYGYTF. Based on the CDR3 plus reference TRBV30 and TRBJ1-2, the full variable domain is SQTIHQWPATLVQPVGSPLSLECTVEGTSNPNLYWYRQAAGRGLQLLFYSVGIGQISSEVPQNLSASRPQDRQFILSSKKLLLSDSGFYLCASLTGQNYGYTFGSGTRLTVV.

This clone occurred once. This rearrangement joins TRBV5-1 to TRBJ2-2; 8 bases align to TRBD1. V trimming: 0 bases; J trimming: 5 bases; junction bases outside the gene matches: 3. Germline V CDR1 and CDR2: SGHRS, YFSETQ. The CDR3 totals 15 residues. CDR3 residues: CASSLETGETGELFF. In DNA form, the CDR3 reads TGCGCCAGCAGCTTGGAGACAGGGGAAACCGGGGAGCTGTTTTTT.

V is TRBV6-1 and J is TRBJ1-1, with 8 bases lining up with TRBD1. This CDR3 has 17 residues. Looked up from germline, CDR1 is MNHNS and CDR2 is SASEGT. V lost 1 base, J lost 3 bases, and 10 bases stayed unmatched. This chain's CDR3 is CASSEGGRTGRHTEAFF. The CDR3 coding sequence is TGTGCCAGCAGTGAAGGGGGGAGGACAGGGAGGCACACTGAAGCTTTCTTT.

The gene calls are TRBV19 and TRBJ2-2; TRBD2 might be the D (6 bases). Germline V gene data show CDR1 as LNHDA and CDR2 as SQIVND (reference sequence). V was clipped by 5 bases and J by 10 bases, with 17 bases between them. This CDR3 is built from 14 residues. The CDR3 nucleotides read TGTGCCAGTAGTCCACTGGGGGGAGCAAAGGAGCTGTTTTTT. This gives the protein CASSPLGGAKELFF.

The chain has TRBV19 and TRBJ1-5; TRBD1 aligns across 10 bases. After removal of 6 bases from V and 2 bases from J, the junction contained 4 bases not matched to a gene. Germline assignment: CDR1 LNHDA and CDR2 SQIVND (reference sequence). This CDR3 spans 15 amino acids. CDR3 DNA: TGTGCCAGTAGCGACAGGGGGCGAGGCAATCAGCCCCAGCATTTT. Its translation is CASSDRGRGNQPQHF.

V is TRBV27 and J is TRBJ1-2, with D unresolved. CDR3 size: 14 residues. V was shortened by 5 bases and J by 2 bases, with 12 bases between the two germline ends. The germline V gene encodes CDR1 MNHEY and CDR2 SMNVEV (reference sequence). CDR3 bases: TGTGCCAGCAGTACGACGGGCATGAACTATGGCTACACCTTC. This gives the protein CASSTTGMNYGYTF.

CDR3 amino acids: CASSAGLGTEAFF. The DNA for the CDR3 is TGTGCCAGCAGCGCCGGGCTGGGCACTGAAGCTTTCTTT. This sequence joins TRBV9 and TRBJ1-1; D remains unclear. There are 13 residues in the CDR3. In germline, CDR1 is SGDLS, CDR2 YYNGEE. The V gene lost 3 bases and the J gene lost 4 bases, with 10 bases spanning the gap. Filled out from reference TRBV9 and TRBJ1-1, the complete variable domain reads DSGVTQTPKHLITATGQRVTLRCSPRSGDLSVYWYQQSLDQGLQFLIQYYNGEERAKGNILERFSAQQFPDLHSELNLSSLELGDSALYFCASSAGLGTEAFFGQGTRLTVV.

The chain recombines TRBV6-5 with TRBJ1-1; D not certain. The CDR3 extends over 13 amino acids. Trimming left V 7 bases short and J 1 base short, with 10 bases between. Germline V gene lookup returns CDR1 MNHEY and CDR2 SVGAGI. CDR3 loop: CASIRNWNTEAFF. The DNA for the CDR3 is TGTGCCAGCATCAGAAATTGGAACACTGAAGCTTTCTTT.

The chain recombines TRBV6-2 or TRBV6-3 with TRBJ1-2, with 7 bases fitting TRBD1. CDR1 and CDR2 (germline): MNHEY, SVGEGT. This CDR3 has 15 residues. The V and J ends lost 0 bases and 4 bases, in that order; junction bases with no gene match: 5. CDR3 region: CASSYSTGRGYGYTF. CDR3 bases: TGTGCCAGCAGTTACTCGACAGGGCGCGGCTATGGCTACACCTTC.

This chain links TRBV4-1 with TRBJ2-4; 7 bases fit TRBD1. V trimming: 1 base; J trimming: 1 base; junction bases outside the gene matches: 13. Looked up from germline, CDR1 is MGHRA and CDR2 is YSYEKL. This CDR3 is 19 amino acids long. The DNA for the CDR3 is TGCGCCAGCAGCCAAGGACAGGGAAGAGTAAAGGTTGCCAAAAACATTCAGTACTTC. Protein sequence: CASSQGQGRVKVAKNIQYF.

The gene calls are TRBV12-3 or TRBV12-4 and TRBJ1-2, with D possibly TRBD1 on 5 matching bases. This CDR3 is built from 12 residues. Trimming removed 3 bases at V and 8 bases at J, with 10 bases between. The CDR3 DNA sequence: TGTGCCAGCAGTTTCGGGGGGGAGGGCTACACCTTC. It yields the protein CASSFGGEGYTF.

This chain uses TRBV28 with TRBJ2-7, with a weak D call TRBD1 (6 bases). The ends were cut back, 9 bases at V and 3 bases at J, with 12 bases in the middle. The germline CDR1 and CDR2 sequences are MDHEN and SYDVKM. The CDR3 loop spans 12 amino acids. This chain's CDR3 is CASTGSGYEQYF. In DNA, the CDR3 is TGTGCCAGTACAGGGTCGGGCTACGAGCAGTACTTC.

The J gene is TRBJ2-3, the V gene TRBV7-3; TRBD2 aligns across 8 bases. CDR3 length equals 15 residues. Germline trimming cut 2 bases from V and 4 bases from J; bases unmatched to any gene: 5. The V gene's germline CDR1 is SGHTA and CDR2 FQGTGA. CDR3 region: CASSLQRGSPDTQYF. The CDR3 DNA sequence: TGTGCCAGCAGCTTACAGCGGGGGAGTCCAGATACGCAGTATTTT.